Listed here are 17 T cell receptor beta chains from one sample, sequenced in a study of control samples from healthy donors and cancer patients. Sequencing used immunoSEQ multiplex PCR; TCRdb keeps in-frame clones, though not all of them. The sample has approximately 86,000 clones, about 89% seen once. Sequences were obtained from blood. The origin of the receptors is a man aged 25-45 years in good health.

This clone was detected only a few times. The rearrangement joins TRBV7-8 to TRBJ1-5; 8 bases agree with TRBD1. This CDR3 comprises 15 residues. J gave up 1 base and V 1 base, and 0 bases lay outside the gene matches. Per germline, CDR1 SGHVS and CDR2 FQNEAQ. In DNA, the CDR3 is TGTGCCAGCAGCTTAGGGACAGGGAGCAATCAGCCCCAGCATTTT. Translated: CASSLGTGSNQPQHF.

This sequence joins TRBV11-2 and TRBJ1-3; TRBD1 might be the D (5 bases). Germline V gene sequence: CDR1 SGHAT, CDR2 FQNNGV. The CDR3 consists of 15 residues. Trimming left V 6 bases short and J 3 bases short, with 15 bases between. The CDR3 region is CASRQGGAYGNTIYF. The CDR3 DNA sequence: TGTGCCAGCAGACAAGGAGGGGCTTATGGAAACACCATATATTTT.

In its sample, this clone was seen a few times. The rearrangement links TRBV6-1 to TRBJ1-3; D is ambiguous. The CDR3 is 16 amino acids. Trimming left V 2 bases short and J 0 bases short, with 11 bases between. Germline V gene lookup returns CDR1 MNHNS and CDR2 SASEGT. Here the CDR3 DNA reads TGTGCCAGCAGTGAATGGGGAGAACACTCTGGAAACACCATATATTTT. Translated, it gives CASSEWGEHSGNTIYF.

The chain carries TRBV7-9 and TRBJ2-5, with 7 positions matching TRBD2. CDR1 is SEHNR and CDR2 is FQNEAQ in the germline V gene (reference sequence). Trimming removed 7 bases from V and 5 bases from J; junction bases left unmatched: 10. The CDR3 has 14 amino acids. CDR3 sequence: CASTTGGRGETQYF. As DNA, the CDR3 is TGTGCCAGCACCACCGGGGGGAGAGGGGAGACCCAGTACTTC.

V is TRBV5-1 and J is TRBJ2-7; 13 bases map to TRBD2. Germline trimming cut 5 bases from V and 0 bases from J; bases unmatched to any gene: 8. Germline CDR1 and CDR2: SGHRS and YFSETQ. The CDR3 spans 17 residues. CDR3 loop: CASRYGTSGVYSYEQYF. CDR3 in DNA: TGCGCCAGCAGATACGGGACTAGCGGGGTCTACTCCTACGAGCAGTACTTC.

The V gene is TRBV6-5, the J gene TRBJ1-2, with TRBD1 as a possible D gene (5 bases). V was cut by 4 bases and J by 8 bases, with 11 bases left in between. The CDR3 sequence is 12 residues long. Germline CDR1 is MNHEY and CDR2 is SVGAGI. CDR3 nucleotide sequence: TGTGCCAGCAGTTCCGACAGACTGGGCTACACCTTC. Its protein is CASSSDRLGYTF.

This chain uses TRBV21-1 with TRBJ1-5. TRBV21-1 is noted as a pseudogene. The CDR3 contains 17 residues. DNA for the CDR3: TGTGCCAGCAGCCCCCGGCCCGGGGGGAAGAGCAATCAGCCCCAGCATTTT. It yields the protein CASSPRPGGKSNQPQHF.

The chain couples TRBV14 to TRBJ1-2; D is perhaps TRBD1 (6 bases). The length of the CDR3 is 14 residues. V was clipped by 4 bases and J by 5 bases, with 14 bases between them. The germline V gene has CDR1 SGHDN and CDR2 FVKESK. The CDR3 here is CASSPRQVGYGYTF. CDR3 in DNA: TGTGCCAGCAGCCCCCGACAGGTCGGATATGGCTACACCTTC. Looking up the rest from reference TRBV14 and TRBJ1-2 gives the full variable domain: EAGVTQFPSHSVIEKGQTVTLRCDPISGHDNLYWYRRVMGKEIKFLLHFVKESKQDESGMPNNRFLAERTGGTYSTLKVQPAELEDSGVYFCASSPRQVGYGYTFGSGTRLTVV.

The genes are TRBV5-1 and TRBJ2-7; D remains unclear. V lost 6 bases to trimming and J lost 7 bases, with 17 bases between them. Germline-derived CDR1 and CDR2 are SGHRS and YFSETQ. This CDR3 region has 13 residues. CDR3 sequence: CASTPGHSREQYF. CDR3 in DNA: TGCGCCAGCACTCCGGGCCATTCGAGGGAGCAGTACTTC. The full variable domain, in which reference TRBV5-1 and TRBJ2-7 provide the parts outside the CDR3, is KAGVTQTPRYLIKTRGQQVTLSCSPISGHRSVSWYQQTPGQGLQFLFEYFSETQRNKGNFPGRFSGRQFSNSRSEMNVSTLELGDSALYLCASTPGHSREQYFGPGTRLTVT.

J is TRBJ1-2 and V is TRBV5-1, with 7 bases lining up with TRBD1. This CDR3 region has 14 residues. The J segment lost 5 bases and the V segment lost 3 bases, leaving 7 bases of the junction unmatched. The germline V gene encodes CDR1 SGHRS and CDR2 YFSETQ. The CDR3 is CASSSEAGGYGYTF. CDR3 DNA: TGCGCCAGCAGCTCGGAGGCAGGGGGGTATGGCTACACCTTC. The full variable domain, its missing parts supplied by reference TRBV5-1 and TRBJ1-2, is KAGVTQTPRYLIKTRGQQVTLSCSPISGHRSVSWYQQTPGQGLQFLFEYFSETQRNKGNFPGRFSGRQFSNSRSEMNVSTLELGDSALYLCASSSEAGGYGYTFGSGTRLTVV.

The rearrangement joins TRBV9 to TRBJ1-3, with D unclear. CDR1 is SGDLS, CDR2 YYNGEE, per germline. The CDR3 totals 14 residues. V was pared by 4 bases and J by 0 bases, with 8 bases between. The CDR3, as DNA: TGTGCCAGCAGCCAAAGCTACTCTGGAAACACCATATATTTT. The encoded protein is CASSQSYSGNTIYF.

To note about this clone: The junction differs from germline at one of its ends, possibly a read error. CDR3 in amino acids: CASSEEREGGSRHF. The CDR3 bases are TGTGCCAGCAGTGAAGAGAGAGAAGGGGGTTCTAGGCATTTT. The chain joins TRBV6-1 to TRBJ2-3; D is perhaps TRBD1 (6 bases). Germline CDR1 is MNHNS and CDR2 is SASEGT. There are 14 residues in the CDR3.

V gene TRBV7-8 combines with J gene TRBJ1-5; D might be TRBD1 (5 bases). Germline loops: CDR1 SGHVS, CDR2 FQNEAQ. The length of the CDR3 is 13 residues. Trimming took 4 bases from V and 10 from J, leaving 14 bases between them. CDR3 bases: TGTGCCAGCAGCTCTCCGGGACTGACCCCCCAGCATTTT. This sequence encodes CASSSPGLTPQHF.

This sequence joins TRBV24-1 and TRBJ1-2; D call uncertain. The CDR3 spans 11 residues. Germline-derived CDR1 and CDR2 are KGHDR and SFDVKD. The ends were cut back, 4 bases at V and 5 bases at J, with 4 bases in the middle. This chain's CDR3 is CATSDPYGYTF. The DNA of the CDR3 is TGTGCCACCAGTGACCCTTATGGCTACACCTTC.

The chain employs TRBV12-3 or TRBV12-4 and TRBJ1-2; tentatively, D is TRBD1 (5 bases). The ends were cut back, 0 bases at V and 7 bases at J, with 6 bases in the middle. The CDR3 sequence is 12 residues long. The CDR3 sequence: CASSLARAGYTF. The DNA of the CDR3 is TGTGCCAGCAGTTTAGCCAGGGCTGGCTACACCTTC.

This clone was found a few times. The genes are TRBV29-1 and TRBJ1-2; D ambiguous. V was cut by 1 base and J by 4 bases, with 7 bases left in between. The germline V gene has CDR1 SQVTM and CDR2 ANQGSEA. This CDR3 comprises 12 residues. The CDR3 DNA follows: TGCAGCGTTGAAGGCAGCCGCTATGGCTACACCTTC. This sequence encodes CSVEGSRYGYTF. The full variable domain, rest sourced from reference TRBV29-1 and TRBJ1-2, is SAVISQKPSRDICQRGTSLTIQCQVDSQVTMMFWYRQQPGQSLTLIATANQGSEATYESGFVIDKFPISRPNLTFSTLTVSNMSPEDSSIYLCSVEGSRYGYTFGSGTRLTVV.

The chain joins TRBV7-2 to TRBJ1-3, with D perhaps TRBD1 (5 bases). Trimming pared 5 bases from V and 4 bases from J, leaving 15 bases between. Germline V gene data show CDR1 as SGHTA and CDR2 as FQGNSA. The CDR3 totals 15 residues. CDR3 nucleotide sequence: TGTGCCAGCAGCCCCCCCGGGGCAGGGGGAAACACCATATATTTT. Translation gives CASSPPGAGGNTIYF.